Below, 21 T cell receptor beta chains from the same sample are listed, as sequenced in a study of vaccination and CD4 T cells after COVID-19. Their target antigens are unknown. Oncomine TCR Beta short-read sequencing was applied to DNA from cultured CD4+ T cells. A single record per CDR3 protein comes from TCRdb applying MiXCR to the PCR reads. Found here are roughly 11,000 distinct CDR3 sequences, approximately 58% of them singletons; the top ten hold less than 15%. Treatment defined: roughly 10-day PBMC culture with coronavirus spike peptide pools or control peptides (ViraFEST assay). Sample: CD4+ T cells from blood, cultured in vitro. The receptors here all came from a human donor who had recovered from COVID-19.

The rearrangement links TRBV2 to TRBJ1-4; 9 bases are shared with TRBD1. The CDR3 extends over 13 amino acids. Germline-derived CDR1 and CDR2 are SNHLY and FYNNEI. The V segment lost 7 bases and the J segment 7 bases; nucleotides outside the gene matches: 4. CDR3 in amino acids: CASNNRGREKLFF. CDR3 DNA sequence: TGTGCCAGCAACAACAGGGGGCGTGAAAAACTGTTTTTT. The full variable domain, with the rest looked up from reference TRBV2 and TRBJ1-4, is EPEVTQTPSHQVTQMGQEVILRCVPISNHLYFYWYRQILGQKVEFLVSFYNNEISEKSEIFDDQFSVERPDGSNFTLKIRSTKLEDSAMYFCASNNRGREKLFFGSGTQLSVL.

This chain joins TRBV7-8 and TRBJ2-5, with 10 bases fitting TRBD1. This CDR3 region has 13 residues. In germline, CDR1 is SGHVS, CDR2 FQNEAQ. The J segment lost 5 bases and the V segment lost 8 bases, leaving 5 bases of the junction unmatched. CDR3 residues: CASDRGLDETQYF. DNA for the CDR3: TGTGCCAGCGACAGGGGGCTCGACGAGACCCAGTACTTC. Based on the CDR3 plus reference TRBV7-8 and TRBJ2-5, the full variable domain is GAGVSQSPRYKVAKRGQDVALRCDPISGHVSLFWYQQALGQGPEFLTYFQNEAQLDKSGLPSDRFFAERPEGSVSTLKIQRTQQEDSAVYLCASDRGLDETQYFGPGTRLLVL.

This clonotype was detected only a few times. The chain couples TRBV24-1 to TRBJ1-1; 9 positions agree with TRBD1. CDR3 length: 12 residues. V dropped 5 bases and J dropped 7; count of bases not matched to a gene: 1. The germline V gene has CDR1 KGHDR and CDR2 SFDVKD. In DNA, the CDR3 is TGTGCCACCAGTGGGACAGGGGTTGAAGCTTTCTTT. Its translation is CATSGTGVEAFF.

The chain has TRBV18 and TRBJ2-3; possibly TRBD2 for D (5 bases). Trimming shortened V by 3 bases and J by 2 bases, and 9 bases separated the two germline ends. The CDR3 extends over 14 amino acids. The germline V gene has CDR1 KGHSH and CDR2 LQKENI. The CDR3 reads CASSPPSNTDTQYF. For the CDR3, the DNA is TGTGCCAGCTCACCCCCTAGCAACACAGATACGCAGTATTTT.

CDR3 sequence reads: CASSFRTGAEGNTIYF. The CDR3 bases are TGTGCCAGCAGCTTTAGGACAGGGGCCGAAGGAAACACCATATATTTT. This rearrangement joins TRBV7-8 to TRBJ1-3; the match to TRBD1 covers 9 bases. Germline V gene data show CDR1 as SGHVS and CDR2 as FQNEAQ. The ends lost 3 bases at V and 4 bases at J; junction bases unmatched: 7. This CDR3 has 16 residues.

By its share, this clonotype is large (0.1 to 1%). This chain connects TRBV9 to TRBJ2-5; D possibly matches TRBD1 or TRBD2 (5 bases each). The CDR3 spans 15 residues. The V end was cut by 4 bases, the J end by 5 bases, with 18 bases between. From germline, CDR1 is SGDLS and CDR2 YYNGEE. This chain's CDR3 is CASSPSTARVETQYF. CDR3 nucleotide sequence: TGTGCCAGCAGCCCCTCGACAGCGAGGGTGGAGACCCAGTACTTC.

This clonotype was counted a few times. This chain connects TRBV5-1 to TRBJ1-1; TRBD1 might be the D (6 bases). This CDR3 is built from 15 residues. Trimming stripped 4 bases from V and 4 bases from J, with 17 bases between. The V gene's germline CDR1 is SGHRS and CDR2 YFSETQ. CDR3 DNA sequence: TGCGCCAGCAGCGATCTAGATAGAGGGGGCACTGAAGCTTTCTTT. Translated, it gives CASSDLDRGGTEAFF.

The V and J genes are TRBV28 and TRBJ1-6; D is unresolved. The V and J ends lost 7 bases and 0 bases respectively, with 10 bases between them. This CDR3 spans 15 amino acids. Germline CDR1 reads MDHEN; CDR2 reads SYDVKM. This CDR3 reads CASTLGSSYNSPLHF. The CDR3 region has the DNA TGTGCCAGCACCCTCGGGAGCTCCTATAATTCACCCCTCCACTTT.

The rearrangement uses TRBV2 and TRBJ1-2, with a weak D call TRBD1 (5 bases). The V end lost 2 bases, the J end lost 8 bases, and 12 bases lay between the germline ends. CDR1 is SNHLY and CDR2 is FYNNEI in the germline V gene. There are 13 residues in the CDR3. The CDR3 DNA sequence: TGTGCCAGCAGTGAATGGGGCAGGGAGGGCTACACCTTC. Encoded protein: CASSEWGREGYTF.

This rearrangement joins TRBV27 to TRBJ1-1; 10 nucleotides line up with TRBD1. CDR1 and CDR2 (germline): MNHEY, SMNVEV (reference sequence). Trimming took 7 bases from V and 11 from J; bases not matched to a gene: 4. The CDR3 is made up of 11 amino acids. The CDR3 protein is CASTGTGVAFF. The CDR3 DNA is TGTGCCAGCACCGGGACAGGGGTTGCTTTCTTT.

The V and J genes are TRBV18 and TRBJ2-7; D is perhaps TRBD1 or TRBD2 (6 bases each). Looked up from germline, CDR1 is KGHSH and CDR2 is LQKENI. The germline V and J ends were trimmed by 1 base and 5 bases, with 9 bases remaining between them. The CDR3 length is 13 residues. CDR3 DNA sequence: TGTGCCAGCTCACCACGGAGGGGGGACGAGCAGTACTTC. Encoded protein: CASSPRRGDEQYF.

This clonotype was found a few times. The chain has TRBV6-4 and TRBJ2-2, with 7 bases matching TRBD1. Trimming at V came to 0 bases and at J to 8 bases, leaving 0 bases not matched to a gene. The germline CDR1 and CDR2 sequences are MRHNA and SNTAGT. This CDR3 is 13 amino acids long. The CDR3 DNA sequence: TGTGCCAGCAGTGACTCGGACAGGGGGGAGCTGTTTTTT. It translates to CASSDSDRGELFF.

This clonotype was picked up a small number of times. The CDR3: CSGRAGVGYTF. DNA for the CDR3: TGCAGTGGCCGCGCGGGGGTAGGCTACACCTTC. The J gene is TRBJ1-2, the V gene TRBV20-1, with TRBD1 as a possible D gene (5 bases). Germline V gene lookup returns CDR1 DFQATT and CDR2 SNEGSKA (reference sequence). Between the trimmed V and J ends, which lost 7 bases and 8 bases, there was a span of 14 bases. The CDR3 totals 11 residues.

The rearrangement uses TRBV4-1 and TRBJ2-7; a possible D gene is TRBD2 (5 bases). The CDR3 is made up of 13 amino acids. The V and J ends lost 5 bases and 4 bases respectively, with 12 bases between them. Germline CDR1 is MGHRA and CDR2 is YSYEKL. The CDR3 sequence is CASSTAGGYEQYF. In DNA form, the CDR3 reads TGCGCCAGCAGCACCGCTGGAGGTTACGAGCAGTACTTC.

This clonotype was seen a few times. The rearrangement joins TRBV24-1 to TRBJ2-1; 16 nucleotides agree with TRBD2. The CDR3 covers 18 residues. With 3 bases clipped from V and 6 bases from J, the junction kept 7 bases outside the gene matches. Germline V lookup: CDR1 KGHDR, CDR2 SFDVKD. In nucleotides, the CDR3 is TGTGCCACCAGTGATCCGGGACTAGCGGGAGGGAAGCGCAATGAGCAGTTCTTC. This codes for CATSDPGLAGGKRNEQFF.

This clonotype showed up just a few times. The chain joins TRBV20-1 to TRBJ2-7; 7 bases fit TRBD2. The CDR3 has 16 residues. Per germline, CDR1 DFQATT and CDR2 SNEGSKA (reference sequence). The trim removed 0 bases at V and 1 base at J, leaving 9 bases unmatched. The CDR3 loop reads CSAREIRRGLSYEQYF. The CDR3 nucleotides read TGCAGTGCTAGAGAGATCCGGCGGGGACTATCCTACGAGCAGTACTTC.

This chain uses TRBV24-1 with TRBJ2-5; 10 nucleotides line up with TRBD1. V dropped 2 bases and J dropped 5; count of bases not matched to a gene: 7. This CDR3 is built from 16 residues. CDR1 is KGHDR and CDR2 is SFDVKD in the germline V gene. CDR3 sequence (DNA): TGTGCCACCAGTGATTCCTGGGGGACAGGGGTGGAGACCCAGTACTTC. It is translated as CATSDSWGTGVETQYF.

The J gene is TRBJ1-6, the V gene TRBV2; no clear D gene. CDR3 length: 17 residues. V was trimmed by 6 bases and J by 0 bases, leaving 15 bases between them. CDR1 is SNHLY, CDR2 FYNNEI, per germline. This chain's CDR3 is CASRSRRLSSYNSPLHF. The CDR3 DNA follows: TGTGCCAGCAGAAGTCGCAGGCTTAGCTCCTATAATTCACCCCTCCACTTT. Supplemented by reference TRBV2 and TRBJ1-6, the full variable domain reads EPEVTQTPSHQVTQMGQEVILRCVPISNHLYFYWYRQILGQKVEFLVSFYNNEISEKSEIFDDQFSVERPDGSNFTLKIRSTKLEDSAMYFCASRSRRLSSYNSPLHFGNGTRLTVT.

The genes are TRBV10-3 and TRBJ2-5, with 8 bases identical to TRBD2. J lost 2 bases, V lost 6 bases, and 14 bases had no gene match. The CDR3 consists of 17 residues. Germline CDR1 and CDR2: ENHRY and SYGVKD. DNA for the CDR3: TGTGCCATCAGCCAAGACCCGGGAGGGCCCGAACAAGAGACCCAGTACTTC. It translates to CAISQDPGGPEQETQYF.

The V call is TRBV27, the J call TRBJ1-2, with D perhaps TRBD1 (6 bases). Per the germline V gene, CDR1 is MNHEY and CDR2 is SMNVEV (reference sequence). Trimming took off 5 bases at V and 7 bases at J, with 14 bases between the two ends. CDR3 length: 13 amino acids. DNA of the CDR3: TGTGCCAGCAGTCCAAAACAGGGATTTGGCTACACCTTC. It is translated as CASSPKQGFGYTF.

The V gene is TRBV12-3 or TRBV12-4, the J gene TRBJ1-2; D is unclear. The CDR3 has 12 amino acids. Trimming stripped 6 bases from V and 2 bases from J, with 7 bases between. The CDR3 DNA is TGTGCCAGCAGCCAGGCAAACTATGGCTACACCTTC. Amino acids: CASSQANYGYTF.